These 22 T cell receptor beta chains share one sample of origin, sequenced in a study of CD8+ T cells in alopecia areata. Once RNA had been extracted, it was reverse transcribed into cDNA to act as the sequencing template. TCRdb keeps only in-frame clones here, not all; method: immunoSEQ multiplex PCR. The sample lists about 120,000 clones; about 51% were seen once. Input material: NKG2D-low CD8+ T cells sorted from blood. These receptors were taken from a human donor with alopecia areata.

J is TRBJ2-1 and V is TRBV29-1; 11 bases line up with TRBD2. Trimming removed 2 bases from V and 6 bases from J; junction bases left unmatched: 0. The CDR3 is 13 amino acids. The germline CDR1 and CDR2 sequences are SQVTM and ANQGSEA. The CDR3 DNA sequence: TGCAGCGTTGAAACTAGCGGGAGCAATGAGCAGTTCTTC. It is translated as CSVETSGSNEQFF.

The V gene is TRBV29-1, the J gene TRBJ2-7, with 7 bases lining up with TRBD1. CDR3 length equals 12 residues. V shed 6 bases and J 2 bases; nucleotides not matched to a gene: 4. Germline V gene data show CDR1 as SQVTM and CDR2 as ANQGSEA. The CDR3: CSVRQGPYEQYF. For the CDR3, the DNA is TGCAGCGTAAGACAGGGCCCCTACGAGCAGTACTTC.

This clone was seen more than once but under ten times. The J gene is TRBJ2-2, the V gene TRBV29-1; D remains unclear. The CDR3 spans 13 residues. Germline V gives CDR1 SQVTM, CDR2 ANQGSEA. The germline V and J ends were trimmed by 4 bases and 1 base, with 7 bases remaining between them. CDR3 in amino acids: CSVVPENTGELFF. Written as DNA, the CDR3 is TGCAGCGTTGTTCCAGAGAACACCGGGGAGCTGTTTTTT.

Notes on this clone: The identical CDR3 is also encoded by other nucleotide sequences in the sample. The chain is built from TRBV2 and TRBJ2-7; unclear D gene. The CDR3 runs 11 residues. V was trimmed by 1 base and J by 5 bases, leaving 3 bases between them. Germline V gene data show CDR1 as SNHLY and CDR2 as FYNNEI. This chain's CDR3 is CASSEGHEQYF. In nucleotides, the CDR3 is TGTGCCAGCAGTGAAGGGCACGAGCAGTACTTC.

The CDR3 nucleotides are TGCAGCGTGAGGGACAGGGGGCCAGTCGAGCAGTACTTC. It codes for CSVRDRGPVEQYF. The chain recombines TRBV29-1 with TRBJ2-7, with TRBD1 matching over 12 bases. Germline trimming cut 6 bases from V and 6 bases from J; bases unmatched to any gene: 6. Germline loops: CDR1 SQVTM, CDR2 ANQGSEA. This CDR3 spans 13 amino acids.

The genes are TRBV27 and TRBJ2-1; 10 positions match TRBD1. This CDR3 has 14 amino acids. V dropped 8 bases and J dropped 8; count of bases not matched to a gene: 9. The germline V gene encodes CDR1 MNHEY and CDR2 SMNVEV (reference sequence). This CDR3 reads CASAGTGAFYEQFF. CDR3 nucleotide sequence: TGTGCCAGCGCCGGGACAGGGGCATTTTATGAGCAGTTCTTC.

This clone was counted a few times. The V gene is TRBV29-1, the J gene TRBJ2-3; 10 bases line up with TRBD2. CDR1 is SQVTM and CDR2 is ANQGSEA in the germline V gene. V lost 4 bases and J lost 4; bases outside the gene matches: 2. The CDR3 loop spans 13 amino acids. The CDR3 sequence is CSVVGLAADTQYF. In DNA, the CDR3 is TGCAGCGTTGTTGGACTAGCGGCAGATACGCAGTATTTT.

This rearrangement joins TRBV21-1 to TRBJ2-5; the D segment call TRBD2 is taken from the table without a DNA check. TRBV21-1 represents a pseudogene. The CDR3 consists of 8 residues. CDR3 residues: CASSPLHF. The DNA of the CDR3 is TGTGCCAGCAGCCCCCTCCACTTC.

The CDR3 DNA follows: TGTGCCAGCAGAAAGACACAGACAGATACGCAGTATTTT. Translation gives CASRKTQTDTQYF. The V call is TRBV6-6, the J call TRBJ2-3; D unclear. The CDR3 loop spans 13 amino acids. Trimming removed 6 bases from V and 3 bases from J, with 10 bases in between. Germline CDR1 reads MNHNY; CDR2 reads SVGAGI (reference sequence).

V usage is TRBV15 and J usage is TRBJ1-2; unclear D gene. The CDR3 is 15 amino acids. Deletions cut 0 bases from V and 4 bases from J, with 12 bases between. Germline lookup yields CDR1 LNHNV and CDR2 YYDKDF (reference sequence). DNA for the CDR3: TGTGCCACCAGCAGAGATCGGGGATCAGCCTATGGCTACACCTTC. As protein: CATSRDRGSAYGYTF.

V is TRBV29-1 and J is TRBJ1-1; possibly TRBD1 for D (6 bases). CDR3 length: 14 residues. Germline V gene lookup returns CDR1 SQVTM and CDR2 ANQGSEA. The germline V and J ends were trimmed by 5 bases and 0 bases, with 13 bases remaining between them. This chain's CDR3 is CSVWGLEMNTEAFF. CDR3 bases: TGCAGCGTTTGGGGGCTAGAGATGAACACTGAAGCTTTCTTT.

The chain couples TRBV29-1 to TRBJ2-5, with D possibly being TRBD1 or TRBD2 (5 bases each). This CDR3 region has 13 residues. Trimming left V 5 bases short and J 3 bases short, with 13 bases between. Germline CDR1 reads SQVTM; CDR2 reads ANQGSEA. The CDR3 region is CSVQAGTEETQYF. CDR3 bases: TGCAGCGTTCAGGCCGGGACGGAAGAGACCCAGTACTTC.

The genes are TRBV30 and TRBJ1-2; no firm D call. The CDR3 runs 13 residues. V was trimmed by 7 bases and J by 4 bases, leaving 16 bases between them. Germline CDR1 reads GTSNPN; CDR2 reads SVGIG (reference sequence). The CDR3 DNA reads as TGTGCCTCCCCGTCTGGGCAGAGCTATGGCTACACCTTC. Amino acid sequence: CASPSGQSYGYTF. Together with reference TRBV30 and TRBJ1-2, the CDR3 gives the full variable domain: SQTIHQWPATLVQPVGSPLSLECTVEGTSNPNLYWYRQAAGRGLQLLFYSVGIGQISSEVPQNLSASRPQDRQFILSSKKLLLSDSGFYLCASPSGQSYGYTFGSGTRLTVV.

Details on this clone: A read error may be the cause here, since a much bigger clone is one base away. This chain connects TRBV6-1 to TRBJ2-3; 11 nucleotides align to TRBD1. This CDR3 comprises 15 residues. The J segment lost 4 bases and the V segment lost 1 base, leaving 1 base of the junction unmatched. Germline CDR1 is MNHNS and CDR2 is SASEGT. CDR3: CASSEGTGGADTQYF. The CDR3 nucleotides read TGTGCCAGCAGTGAAGGGACAGGGGGCGCAGATACGCAGTATTTT.

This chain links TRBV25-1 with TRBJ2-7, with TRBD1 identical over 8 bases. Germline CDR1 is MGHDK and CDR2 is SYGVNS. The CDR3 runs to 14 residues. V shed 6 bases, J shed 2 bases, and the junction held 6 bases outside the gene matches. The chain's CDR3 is CASREGTGTYEQYF. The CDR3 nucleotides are TGTGCCAGCAGGGAAGGGACAGGAACCTACGAGCAGTACTTC.

The CDR3 DNA sequence: TGCAGCGCCAGGGTCTCAGGATATGGCTACACCTTC. Residues: CSARVSGYGYTF. This chain uses TRBV29-1 with TRBJ1-2; D is possibly TRBD1 (5 bases). The germline V gene encodes CDR1 SQVTM and CDR2 ANQGSEA. Trimming removed 7 bases from V and 5 bases from J, with 14 bases in between. The CDR3 runs to 12 residues.

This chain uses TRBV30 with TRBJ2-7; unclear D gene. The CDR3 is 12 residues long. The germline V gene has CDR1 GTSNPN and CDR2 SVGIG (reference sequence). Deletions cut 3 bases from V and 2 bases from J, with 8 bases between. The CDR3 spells CAWRSPTYEQYF. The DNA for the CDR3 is TGTGCCTGGAGGTCGCCCACCTACGAGCAGTACTTC. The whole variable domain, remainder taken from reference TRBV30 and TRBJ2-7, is SQTIHQWPATLVQPVGSPLSLECTVEGTSNPNLYWYRQAAGRGLQLLFYSVGIGQISSEVPQNLSASRPQDRQFILSSKKLLLSDSGFYLCAWRSPTYEQYFGPGTRLTVT.

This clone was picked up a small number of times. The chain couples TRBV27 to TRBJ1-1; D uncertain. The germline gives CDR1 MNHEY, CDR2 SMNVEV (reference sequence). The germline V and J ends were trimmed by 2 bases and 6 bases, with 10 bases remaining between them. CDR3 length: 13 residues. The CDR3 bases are TGTGCCAGCAGTTTACGGGGTGGCGCTGAAGCTTTCTTT. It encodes CASSLRGGAEAFF.

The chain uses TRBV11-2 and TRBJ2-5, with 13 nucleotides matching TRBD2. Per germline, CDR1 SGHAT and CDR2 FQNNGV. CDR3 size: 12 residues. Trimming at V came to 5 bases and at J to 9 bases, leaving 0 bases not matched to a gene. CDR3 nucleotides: TGTGCCAGCAGCGGGACTAGCGGGGCCCAGTACTTC. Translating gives CASSGTSGAQYF.

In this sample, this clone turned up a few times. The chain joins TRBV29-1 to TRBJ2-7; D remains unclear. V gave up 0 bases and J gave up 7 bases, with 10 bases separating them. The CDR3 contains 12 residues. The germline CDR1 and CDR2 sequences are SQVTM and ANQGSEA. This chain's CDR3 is CSVEDNEAEQYF. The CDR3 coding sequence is TGCAGCGTTGAAGATAACGAGGCAGAGCAGTACTTC.

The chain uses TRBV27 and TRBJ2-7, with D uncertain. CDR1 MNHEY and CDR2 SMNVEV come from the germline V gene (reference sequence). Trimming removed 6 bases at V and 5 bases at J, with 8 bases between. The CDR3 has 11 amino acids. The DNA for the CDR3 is TGTGCCAGCAGGCTCGCCAACGAGCAGTACTTC. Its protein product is CASRLANEQYF.

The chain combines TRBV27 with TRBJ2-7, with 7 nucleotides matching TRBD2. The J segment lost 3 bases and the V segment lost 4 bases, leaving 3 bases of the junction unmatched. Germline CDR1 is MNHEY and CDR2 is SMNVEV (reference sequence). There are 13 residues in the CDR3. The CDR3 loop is CASSSGLVYEQYF. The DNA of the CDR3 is TGTGCCAGCAGTTCTGGACTAGTCTACGAGCAGTACTTC.